A selection of T cell receptor beta chains follows, all from one sample in a study of T cell repertoires and HLA-DP antigens. Their specific antigens are unknown. The repertoire was sequenced with immunoSEQ multiplex PCR; TCRdb's copy has only in-frame clones and lacks some. This sample carries approximately 100,000 clones, more than 75% of them seen once, and the ten largest clones take about 1.7%. Sequencing used CD4+ T cells from PBMCs. The origin of the receptors is a man aged 45-65 years in good health and CMV-seronegative. Both conserved end residues are part of each CDR3. The D gene is left open where the match is weak. Clone size is not always given. Where it is, it says once, few, many or a class for expanded clones.

J gene | V gene | D gene | clone size | CDR3 protein | CDR3 DNA
TRBJ2-7 | TRBV11-2 | - | - | CASSLGHYEQYF | TGTGCCAGCAGCTTAGGGCACTACGAGCAGTACTTC
TRBJ2-3 | TRBV7-2 | - | - | CASSFGLLWADQGTQYF | TGTGCCAGCAGCTTTGGTCTCCTCTGGGCTGATCAGGGGACGCAGTATTTT
TRBJ1-2 | TRBV29-1 | TRBD1 | - | CSVTPDRANYGYTF | TGCAGCGTTACCCCTGACAGGGCGAACTATGGCTACACCTTC
TRBJ2-5 | TRBV9 | TRBD2 | - | CASSALAGGPKTQYF | TGTGCCAGCAGCGCACTAGCGGGAGGCCCGAAGACCCAGTACTTC
TRBJ2-4 | TRBV27 | - | - | CASSLQGTKNIQYF | TGTGCCAGCAGTTTACAGGGTACCAAAAACATTCAGTACTTC
TRBJ2-4 | TRBV5-1 | TRBD2 | once | CASSLELAGAGGIQYF | TGCGCCAGCAGCTTGGAACTAGCGGGAGCTGGTGGCATTCAGTACTTC
TRBJ1-1 | TRBV11-3 | TRBD1 | - | CASSLQDREAFF | TGTGCCAGCAGCTTACAGGACAGGGAAGCTTTCTTT
TRBJ1-5 | TRBV11-3 | TRBD1 | - | CASSLVGQGAGNQPQHF | TGTGCCAGCAGCTTAGTTGGACAGGGGGCAGGCAATCAGCCCCAGCATTTT
TRBJ2-5 | TRBV9 | TRBD1 | - | CASSVQSDRVLETQYF | TGTGCCAGCAGCGTACAATCCGACAGGGTGCTGGAGACCCAGTACTTC
TRBJ1-4 | TRBV7-7 | - | - | CASGRIGEKLFF | TGCGCATCTGGGCGGATCGGGGAAAAACTGTTTTTT